This TCR beta chain derives from a study of T cell repertoires in cytomegalovirus infection. Study-wide results and caveats: Predominance within the ex vivo response was attributable to HLA-C-restricted CMV-specific TCR beta clonotypes.

TCRdb recomputed calls from the reads with MiXCR, one row per CDR3 protein. The sample has about 270,000 distinct CDR3 sequences; approximately 22% are singletons. Points on this clonotype: Its antigen is not identified.

Deletions cut 3 bases from V and 4 bases from J, with 6 bases between. Germline loops: CDR1 SEHNR, CDR2 FQNEAQ (reference sequence). The CDR3 sequence is 13 residues long. The receptor's source is a human donor in good health (CMV status not recorded). Some clones in this sample may be carry-over from other donors' samples. The V call is TRBV7-9, the J call TRBJ1-4; D not resolved. The specimen comprised cultured PBMCs, sampled from culture after CMV antigen stimulation. The CDR3 bases are TGTGCCAGCAGCTTTTACAGTAATGAAAAACTGTTTTTT. This translates into CASSFYSNEKLFF.